This T cell receptor beta chain was profiled in a study of T cells in localized non-small cell lung cancer. This clone was observed once. CDR3 length: 15 amino acids. CDR1 LGHNT and CDR2 FRNRAP come from the germline V gene. Between the trimmed V and J ends, which lost 7 bases and 6 bases, there was a span of 18 bases. Only in-frame clones appear in the TCRdb table, and some are missing; sequencing was by immunoSEQ multiplex PCR. The table shows roughly 34,000 clones, with nearly 80% occurring only once. V and J are TRBV12-5 and TRBJ2-2; perhaps TRBD1 as D (5 bases). This receptor was obtained from a male donor aged 60 or over with stage II squamous cell lung carcinoma. Sequenced here: peripheral blood, sampled before any cancer treatment. CDR3 sequence (DNA): TGTGCTAGTGCCAAAGGGGTTGCCCAACCCGGGGAGCTGTTTTTT. It codes for CASAKGVAQPGELFF.